The 5 T cell receptor beta chains below were found in one sample sequenced in a study of shared clonotypes between healthy human individuals. Profiled with immunoSEQ multiplex PCR; TCRdb holds only in-frame clones, not every one. The sample holds roughly 2.2 million clones; less than 95% are singletons and the top ten take approximately 0.39%. The sequenced material came from naive CD4+ T cells from PBMCs. The subset denotes: CD45RA+ positively selected. The source of these receptors is a man between 18 and 35 years old in good health. Some clones in this sample may be carry-over from other donors' samples.

The chain employs TRBV11-2 and TRBJ1-3; D call uncertain. With 5 bases removed from V and 0 bases from J, the gap between germline ends came to 8 bases. The length of the CDR3 is 14 residues. Germline CDR1 and CDR2: SGHAT and FQNNGV. DNA for the CDR3: TGTGCCAGCAGCCCCGACACCTCTGGAAACACCATATATTTT. Protein product: CASSPDTSGNTIYF.

The chain links TRBV19 to TRBJ2-1, with 13 bases matching TRBD2. Trimming removed 4 bases from V and 0 bases from J; junction bases left unmatched: 6. Germline CDR1 reads LNHDA; CDR2 reads SQIVND (reference sequence). This CDR3 has 18 amino acids. CDR3 in amino acids: CASSRGTSGASSYNEQFF. The CDR3 bases are TGTGCCAGTAGTAGAGGGACTAGCGGGGCAAGCTCCTACAATGAGCAGTTCTTC.

This clone is a singleton in its sample. The chain joins TRBV7-9 to TRBJ2-7; D not resolved. The CDR3 has 15 amino acids. Germline CDR1 is SEHNR and CDR2 is FQNEAQ (reference sequence). V was pared by 5 bases and J by 3 bases, with 17 bases between. CDR3 coding DNA: TGTGCCAGCAGCCCAGACCTGCCGGGTGGCTACGAGCAGTACTTC. Amino acid sequence: CASSPDLPGGYEQYF.

This clone was observed once. CDR3 DNA sequence: TGTGCCAGCAGCCCGAAGGCGGGGGCCTACAATGAGCAGTTCTTC. Its protein is CASSPKAGAYNEQFF. The chain has TRBV7-9 and TRBJ2-1, with 7 positions matching TRBD2. J gave up 2 bases and V 5 bases, and 6 bases lay outside the gene matches. This CDR3 has 15 residues. Germline V CDR1 and CDR2: SEHNR, FQNEAQ (reference sequence).

This chain joins TRBV5-6 and TRBJ1-2; a weak D match, TRBD1 (6 bases). Germline V gene sequence: CDR1 SGHDT, CDR2 YYEEEE. This CDR3 contains 14 residues. The germline V and J ends were trimmed by 4 bases and 0 bases, with 10 bases remaining between them. The CDR3 loop is CASSGTGSNYGYTF. The CDR3 DNA follows: TGTGCCAGCAGCGGTACAGGGTCTAACTATGGCTACACCTTC.